This record concerns one T cell receptor (beta chain) sequence. The antigen is unknown. Using immunoSEQ multiplex PCR, the repertoire was profiled, and TCRdb retains in-frame clones only, with some absent. The sample holds 65,000 to 90,000 clones; about 90% are singletons and the top ten take over 2%. The J segment lost 6 bases and the V segment lost 5 bases, leaving 8 bases of the junction unmatched. The germline CDR1 and CDR2 sequences are MGHDK and SYGVNS. The CDR3 extends over 15 amino acids. The sample is drawn from a study of lymphopenia after photon versus proton radiotherapy. General study findings and limits: Relative stability marked proton patients; photon patients lost diversity and naive cells. After the lymphocyte nadir, photon-treated repertoires showed oligoclonal expansion, especially of CD8+ Temra cells. In patients who died, overall survival fell as post-nadir TCR diversity dropped more.

V and J are TRBV25-1 and TRBJ2-1; TRBD2 agrees at 9 bases. The source was peripheral blood, collected from a patient treated with photon-based radiotherapy. The TCR sequence derives from a woman aged 40 to 50 with cholangiocarcinoma. Here the CDR3 reads CASSKLAGLANEQFF. CDR3 DNA: TGTGCCAGCAGTAAACTAGCGGGCCTCGCCAATGAGCAGTTCTTC.